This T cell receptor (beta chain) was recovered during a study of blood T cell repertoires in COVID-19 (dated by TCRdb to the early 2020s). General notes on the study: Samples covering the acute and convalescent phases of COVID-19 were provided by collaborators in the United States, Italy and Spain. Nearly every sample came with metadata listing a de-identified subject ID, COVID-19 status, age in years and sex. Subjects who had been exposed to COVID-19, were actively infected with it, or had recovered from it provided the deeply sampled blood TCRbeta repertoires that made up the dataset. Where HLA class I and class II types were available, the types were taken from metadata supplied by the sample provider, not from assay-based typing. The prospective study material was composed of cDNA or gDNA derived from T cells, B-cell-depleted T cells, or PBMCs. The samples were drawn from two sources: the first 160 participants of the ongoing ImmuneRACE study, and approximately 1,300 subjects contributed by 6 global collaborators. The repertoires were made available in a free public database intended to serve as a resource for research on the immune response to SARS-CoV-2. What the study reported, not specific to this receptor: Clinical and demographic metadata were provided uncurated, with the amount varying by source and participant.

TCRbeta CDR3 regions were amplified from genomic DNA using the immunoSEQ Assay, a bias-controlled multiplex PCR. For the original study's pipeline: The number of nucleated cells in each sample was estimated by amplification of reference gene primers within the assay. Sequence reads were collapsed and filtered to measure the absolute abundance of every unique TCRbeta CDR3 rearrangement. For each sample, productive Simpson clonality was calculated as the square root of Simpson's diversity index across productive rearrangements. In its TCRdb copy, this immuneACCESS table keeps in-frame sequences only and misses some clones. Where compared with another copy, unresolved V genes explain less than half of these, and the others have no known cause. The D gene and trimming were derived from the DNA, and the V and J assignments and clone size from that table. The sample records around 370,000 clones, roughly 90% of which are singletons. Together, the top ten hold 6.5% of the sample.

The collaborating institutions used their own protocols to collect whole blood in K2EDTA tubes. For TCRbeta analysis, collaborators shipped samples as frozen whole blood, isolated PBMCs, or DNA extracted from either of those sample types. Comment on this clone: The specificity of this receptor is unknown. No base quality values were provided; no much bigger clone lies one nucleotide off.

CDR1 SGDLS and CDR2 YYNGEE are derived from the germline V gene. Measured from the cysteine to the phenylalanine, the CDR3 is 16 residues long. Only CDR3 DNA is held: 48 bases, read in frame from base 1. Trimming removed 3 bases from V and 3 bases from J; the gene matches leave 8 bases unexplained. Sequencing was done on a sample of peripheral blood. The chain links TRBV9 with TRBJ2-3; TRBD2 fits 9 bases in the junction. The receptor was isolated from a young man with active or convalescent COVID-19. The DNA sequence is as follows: TGTGCCAGCAGCGCACTGCCGGGACTAGCAACAGATACGCAGTATTTT. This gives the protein CASSALPGLATDTQYF.